What follows describes a single T cell receptor (beta chain). The antigen is not known. The J segment lost 3 bases and the V segment lost 6 bases, leaving 11 bases of the junction unmatched. CDR3 length equals 17 residues. CDR1 is SGHDT, CDR2 YYEEEE, per germline. Clones were read by immunoSEQ multiplex PCR, and TCRdb kept only the in-frame ones, dropping some. The top ten clones hold approximately 1.2% of a sample with about 350,000 clones, about 85% of them seen once. The entry originates in a study of cytomegalovirus exposure and HLA in healthy donors. Study-level points and caveats: Some TCR beta chains (164 of them) were listed as cytomegalovirus-associated.

The receptor was derived from a woman in her 30s in good health and CMV-seropositive. The chain joins TRBV5-6 to TRBJ2-2, with TRBD2 matching 10 bases. The sample taken for sequencing was PBMCs. The DNA of the CDR3 is TGTGCCAGCACCTCCGTTATCGGGACTAGCGACACCGGGGAGCTGTTTTTT. It translates to CASTSVIGTSDTGELFF.